Included here is one TCR beta chain sequence, with context. No antigen is known for it. The sequence runs out 3 residues before the end of the CDR3; the remainder is reconstructed from the germline J gene. Replacement immunoglobulin had been given to every CVID subject for at least one year. The data derive from a study of T cell clonality in common variable immunodeficiency. Study-level results: In common variable immunodeficiency, TCR beta chains reportedly carried fewer deletions and N-nucleotide insertions.

CVID and control samples used equivalent genomic DNA input. The table came from immunoSEQ multiplex PCR; TCRdb's copy has only in-frame clones and leaves some out. There are 30,000 to 40,000 clones in the sample, none observed a single time. Germline V lookup: CDR1 MNHEY, CDR2 SVGEGT. The V gene lost 2 bases and the J gene lost 1 base, with 5 bases spanning the gap. The CDR3 spans 13 residues. The TCR was taken from a human donor with common variable immunodeficiency. The rearrangement joins TRBV6-2 or TRBV6-3 to TRBJ1-1; the D is unclear. The source material was peripheral blood mononuclear cells. The part of the CDR3 DNA that was read is TGTGCCAGCAGTTACCCAGAGAACACTGAA. It translates to CASSYPENTE. The entire CDR3 protein reads CASSYPENTEAFF.